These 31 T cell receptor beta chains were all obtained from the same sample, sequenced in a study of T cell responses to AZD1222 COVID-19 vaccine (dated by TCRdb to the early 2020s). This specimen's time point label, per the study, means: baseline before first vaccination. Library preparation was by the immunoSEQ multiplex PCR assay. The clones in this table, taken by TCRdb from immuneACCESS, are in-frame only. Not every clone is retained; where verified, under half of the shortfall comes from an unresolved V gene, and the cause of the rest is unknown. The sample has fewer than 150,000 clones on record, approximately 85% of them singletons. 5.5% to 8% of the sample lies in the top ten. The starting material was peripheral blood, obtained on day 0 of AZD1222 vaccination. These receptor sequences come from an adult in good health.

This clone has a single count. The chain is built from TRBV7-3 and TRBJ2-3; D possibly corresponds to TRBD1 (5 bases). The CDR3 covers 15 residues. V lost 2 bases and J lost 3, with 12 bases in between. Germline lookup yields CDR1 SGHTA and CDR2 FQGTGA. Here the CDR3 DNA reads TGTGCCAGCAGCTTAGGTATAGGACAAACAGATACGCAGTATTTT. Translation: CASSLGIGQTDTQYF.

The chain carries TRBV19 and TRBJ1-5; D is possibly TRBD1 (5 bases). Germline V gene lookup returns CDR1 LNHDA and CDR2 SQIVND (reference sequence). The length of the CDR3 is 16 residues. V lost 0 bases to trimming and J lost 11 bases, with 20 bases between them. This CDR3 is CASSIDRGGTTAAQHF. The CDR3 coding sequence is TGTGCCAGTAGTATAGATCGGGGAGGGACTACAGCGGCCCAGCATTTT.

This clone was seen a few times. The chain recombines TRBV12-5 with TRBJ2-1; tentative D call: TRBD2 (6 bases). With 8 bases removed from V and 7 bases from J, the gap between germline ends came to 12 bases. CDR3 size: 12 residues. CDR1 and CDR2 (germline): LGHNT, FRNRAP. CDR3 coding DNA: TGTGCTAGTTTGGGCGCGGGGAATGAGCAGTTCTTC. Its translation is CASLGAGNEQFF.

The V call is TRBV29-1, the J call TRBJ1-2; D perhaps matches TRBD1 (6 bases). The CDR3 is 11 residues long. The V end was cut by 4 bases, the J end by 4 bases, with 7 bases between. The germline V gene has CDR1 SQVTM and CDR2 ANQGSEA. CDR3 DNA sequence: TGCAGCGTTGTGGACAGCTATGGCTACACCTTC. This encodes CSVVDSYGYTF.

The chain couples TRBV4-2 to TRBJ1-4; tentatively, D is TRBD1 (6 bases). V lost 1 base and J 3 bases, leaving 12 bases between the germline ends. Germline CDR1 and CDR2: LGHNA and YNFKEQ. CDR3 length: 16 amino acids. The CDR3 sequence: CASSQVRGGANEKLFF. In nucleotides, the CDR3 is TGTGCCAGCAGCCAAGTTCGAGGGGGGGCTAATGAAAAACTGTTTTTT.

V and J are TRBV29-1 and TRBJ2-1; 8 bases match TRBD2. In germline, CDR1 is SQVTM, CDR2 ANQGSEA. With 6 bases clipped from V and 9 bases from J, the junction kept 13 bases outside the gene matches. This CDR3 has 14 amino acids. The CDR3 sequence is CSVRAPGTSSEQFF. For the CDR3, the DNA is TGCAGCGTCCGCGCCCCCGGGACTAGTAGTGAGCAGTTCTTC.

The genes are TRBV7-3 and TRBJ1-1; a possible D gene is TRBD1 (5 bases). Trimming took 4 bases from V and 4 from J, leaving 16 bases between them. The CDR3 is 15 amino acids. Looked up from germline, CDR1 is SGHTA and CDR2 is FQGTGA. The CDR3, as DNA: TGTGCCAGCAGCTCGACGGGGGGACGTGGCACTGAAGCTTTCTTT. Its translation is CASSSTGGRGTEAFF.

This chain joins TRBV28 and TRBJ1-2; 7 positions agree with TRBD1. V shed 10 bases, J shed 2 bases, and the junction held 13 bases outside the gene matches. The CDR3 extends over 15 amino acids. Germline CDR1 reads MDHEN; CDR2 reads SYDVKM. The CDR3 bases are TGTGCCACCAAGGGGGGGGACAGAACCAACTATGGCTACACCTTC. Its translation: CATKGGDRTNYGYTF.

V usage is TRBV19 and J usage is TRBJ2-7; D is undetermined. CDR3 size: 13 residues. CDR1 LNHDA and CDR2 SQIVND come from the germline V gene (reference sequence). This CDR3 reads CASRPTVSQIEWV. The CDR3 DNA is TGTGCCAGTAGACCCACCGTTTCGCAAATTGAATGGGTC.

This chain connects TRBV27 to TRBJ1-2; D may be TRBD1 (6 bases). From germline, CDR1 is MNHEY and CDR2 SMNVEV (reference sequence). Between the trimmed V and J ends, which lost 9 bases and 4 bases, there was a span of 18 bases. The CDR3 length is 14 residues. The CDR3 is CASSGTSGLYGYTF. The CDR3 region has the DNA TGTGCCAGTTCCGGGACATCGGGCCTCTATGGCTACACCTTC.

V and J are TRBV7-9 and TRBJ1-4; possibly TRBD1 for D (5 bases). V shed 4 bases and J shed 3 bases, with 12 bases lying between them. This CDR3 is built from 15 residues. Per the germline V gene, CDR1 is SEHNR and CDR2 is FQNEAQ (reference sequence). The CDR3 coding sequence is TGTGCCAGCAGCTGGCGGGACCCTCCTAATGAAAAACTGTTTTTT. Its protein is CASSWRDPPNEKLFF.

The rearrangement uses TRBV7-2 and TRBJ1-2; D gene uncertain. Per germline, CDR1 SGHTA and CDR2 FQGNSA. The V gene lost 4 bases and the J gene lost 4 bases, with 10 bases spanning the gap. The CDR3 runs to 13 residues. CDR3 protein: CASSWTSGYGYTF. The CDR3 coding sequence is TGTGCCAGCAGCTGGACCTCTGGCTATGGCTACACCTTC.

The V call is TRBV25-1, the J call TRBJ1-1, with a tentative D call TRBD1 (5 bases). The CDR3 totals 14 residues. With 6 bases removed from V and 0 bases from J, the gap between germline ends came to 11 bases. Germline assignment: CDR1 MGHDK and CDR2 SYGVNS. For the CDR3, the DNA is TGTGCCAGCAGCCCGACAGCCATGAACACTGAAGCTTTCTTT. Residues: CASSPTAMNTEAFF.

CDR3 sequence reads: CASSIRGQPQHF. The DNA for the CDR3 is TGTGCCAGTAGTATAAGGGGGCAGCCCCAGCATTTT. V usage is TRBV19 and J usage is TRBJ1-5; TRBD1 is a possible D gene (6 bases). The CDR3 contains 12 residues. V shed 2 bases and J shed 7 bases, with 6 bases lying between them. Germline loops: CDR1 LNHDA, CDR2 SQIVND (reference sequence).

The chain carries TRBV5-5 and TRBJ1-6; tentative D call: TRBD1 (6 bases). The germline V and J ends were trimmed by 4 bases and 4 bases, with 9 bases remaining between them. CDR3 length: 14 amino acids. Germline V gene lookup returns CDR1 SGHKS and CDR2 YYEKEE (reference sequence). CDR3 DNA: TGTGCCAGCAGCGAAGGGGGTTATAATTCACCCCTCCACTTT. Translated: CASSEGGYNSPLHF. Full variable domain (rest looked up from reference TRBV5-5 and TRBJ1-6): DAGVTQSPTHLIKTRGQQVTLRCSPISGHKSVSWYQQVLGQGPQFIFQYYEKEERGRGNFPDRFSARQFPNYSSELNVNALLLGDSALYLCASSEGGYNSPLHFGNGTRLTVT.

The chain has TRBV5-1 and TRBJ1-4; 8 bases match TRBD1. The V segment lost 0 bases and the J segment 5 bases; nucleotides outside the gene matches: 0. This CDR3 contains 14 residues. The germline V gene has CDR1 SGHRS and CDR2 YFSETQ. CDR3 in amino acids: CASSLGDRNEKLFF. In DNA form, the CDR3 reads TGCGCCAGCAGCTTGGGGGACAGGAATGAAAAACTGTTTTTT.

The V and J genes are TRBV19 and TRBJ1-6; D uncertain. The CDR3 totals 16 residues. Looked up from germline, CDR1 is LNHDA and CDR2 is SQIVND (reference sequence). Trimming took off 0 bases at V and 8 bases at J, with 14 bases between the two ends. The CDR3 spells CASSIEGPMGDSPLHF. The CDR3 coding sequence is TGTGCCAGTAGTATAGAGGGCCCGATGGGAGATTCACCCCTCCACTTT.

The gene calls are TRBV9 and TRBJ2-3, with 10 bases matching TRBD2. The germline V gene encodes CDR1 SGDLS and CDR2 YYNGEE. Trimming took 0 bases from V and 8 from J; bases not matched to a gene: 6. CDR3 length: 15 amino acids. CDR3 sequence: CASSVGSGGASTQYF. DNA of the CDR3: TGTGCCAGCAGCGTAGGAAGCGGGGGGGCAAGTACGCAGTATTTT.

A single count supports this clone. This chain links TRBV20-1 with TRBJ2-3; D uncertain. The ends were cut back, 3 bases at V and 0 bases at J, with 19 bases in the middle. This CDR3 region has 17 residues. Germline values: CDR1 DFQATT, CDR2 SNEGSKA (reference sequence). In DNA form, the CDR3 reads TGCAGTGCTAGTATCCAGGCTTCCGCTCCGAGCACAGATACGCAGTATTTT. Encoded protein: CSASIQASAPSTDTQYF.

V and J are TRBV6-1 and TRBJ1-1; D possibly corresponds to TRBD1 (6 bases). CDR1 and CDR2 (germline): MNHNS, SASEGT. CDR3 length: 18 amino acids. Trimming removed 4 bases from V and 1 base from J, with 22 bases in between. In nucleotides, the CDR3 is TGTGCCAGCAGTGGTGGGGGCTCCCTTCGAGCAGGGAACACTGAAGCTTTCTTT. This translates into CASSGGGSLRAGNTEAFF.

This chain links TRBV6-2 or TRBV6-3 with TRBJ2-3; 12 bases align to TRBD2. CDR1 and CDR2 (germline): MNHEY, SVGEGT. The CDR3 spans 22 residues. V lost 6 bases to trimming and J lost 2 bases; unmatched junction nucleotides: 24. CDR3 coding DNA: TGTGCCAGCAGCCCCCGGCCCGCGGGTCTAGCGGGGGGGCGTTTTTTCACAGATACGCAGTATTTT. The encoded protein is CASSPRPAGLAGGRFFTDTQYF.

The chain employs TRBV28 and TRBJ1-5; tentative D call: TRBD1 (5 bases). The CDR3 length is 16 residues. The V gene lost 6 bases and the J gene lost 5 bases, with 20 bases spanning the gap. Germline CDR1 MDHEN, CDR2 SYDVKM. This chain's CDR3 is CASSLAGRTSYQPQHF. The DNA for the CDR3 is TGTGCCAGCAGCCTAGCGGGACGGACATCCTATCAGCCCCAGCATTTT.

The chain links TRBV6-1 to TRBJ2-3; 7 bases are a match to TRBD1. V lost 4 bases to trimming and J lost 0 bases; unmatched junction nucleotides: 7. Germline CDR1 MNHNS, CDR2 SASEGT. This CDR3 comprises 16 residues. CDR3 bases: TGTGCCAGCAGTGCGCACTCAGGGGGTAGCACAGATACGCAGTATTTT. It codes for CASSAHSGGSTDTQYF.

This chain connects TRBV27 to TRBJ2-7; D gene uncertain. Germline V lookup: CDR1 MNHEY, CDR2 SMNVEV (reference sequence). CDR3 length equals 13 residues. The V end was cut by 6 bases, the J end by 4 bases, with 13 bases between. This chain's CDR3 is CASSPRPFYEQYF. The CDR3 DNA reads TGTGCCAGCAGCCCAAGACCATTTTACGAGCAGTACTTC.

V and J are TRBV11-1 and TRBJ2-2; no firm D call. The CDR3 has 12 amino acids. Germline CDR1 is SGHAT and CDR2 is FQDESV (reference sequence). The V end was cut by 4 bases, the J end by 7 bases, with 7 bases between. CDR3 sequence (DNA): TGTGCCAGCAGCTCCCCCGTCGGGGAGCTGTTTTTT. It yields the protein CASSSPVGELFF.

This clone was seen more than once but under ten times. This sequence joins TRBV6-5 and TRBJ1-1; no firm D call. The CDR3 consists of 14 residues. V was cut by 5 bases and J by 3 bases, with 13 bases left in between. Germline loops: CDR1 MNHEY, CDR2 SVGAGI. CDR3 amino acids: CASSLRQGDTEAFF. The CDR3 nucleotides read TGTGCCAGCAGTCTCCGACAAGGTGACACTGAAGCTTTCTTT.

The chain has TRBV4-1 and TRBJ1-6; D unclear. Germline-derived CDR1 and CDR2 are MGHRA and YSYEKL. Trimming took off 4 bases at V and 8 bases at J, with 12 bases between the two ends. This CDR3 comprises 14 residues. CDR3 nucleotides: TGCGCCAGCAGCCCCCTCGTGTTAGATTCACCCCTCCACTTT. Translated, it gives CASSPLVLDSPLHF.

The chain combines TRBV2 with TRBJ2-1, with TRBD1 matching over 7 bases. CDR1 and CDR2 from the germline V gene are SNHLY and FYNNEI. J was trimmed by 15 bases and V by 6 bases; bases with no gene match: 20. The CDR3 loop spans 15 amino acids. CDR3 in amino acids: CASRARDSLPSVRFF. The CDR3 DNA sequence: TGTGCCAGCAGGGCCCGGGACAGCCTCCCGAGTGTTAGGTTCTTC.

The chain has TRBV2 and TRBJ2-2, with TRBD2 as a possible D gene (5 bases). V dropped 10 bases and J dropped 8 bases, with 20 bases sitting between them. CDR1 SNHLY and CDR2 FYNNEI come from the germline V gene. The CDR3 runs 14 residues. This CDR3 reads CAIPLKNPGGELFF. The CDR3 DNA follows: TGTGCCATCCCGCTGAAAAACCCGGGGGGGGAGCTGTTTTTT.

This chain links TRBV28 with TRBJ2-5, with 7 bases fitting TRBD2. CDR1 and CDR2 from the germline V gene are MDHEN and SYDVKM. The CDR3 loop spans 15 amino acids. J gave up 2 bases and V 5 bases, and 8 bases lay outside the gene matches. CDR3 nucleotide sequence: TGTGCCAGCAGTATAGCCGGGACTATACAAGAGACCCAGTACTTC. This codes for CASSIAGTIQETQYF.

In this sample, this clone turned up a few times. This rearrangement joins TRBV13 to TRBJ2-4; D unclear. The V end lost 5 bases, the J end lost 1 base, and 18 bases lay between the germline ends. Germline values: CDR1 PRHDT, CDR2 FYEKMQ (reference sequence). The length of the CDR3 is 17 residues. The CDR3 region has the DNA TGTGCCAGCAGCATCCACAATTCTCCCGGTGCCAAAAACATTCAGTACTTC. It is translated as CASSIHNSPGAKNIQYF. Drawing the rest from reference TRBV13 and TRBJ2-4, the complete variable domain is AAGVIQSPRHLIKEKRETATLKCYPIPRHDTVYWYQQGPGQDPQFLISFYEKMQSDKGSIPDRFSAQQFSDYHSELNMSSLELGDSALYFCASSIHNSPGAKNIQYFGAGTRLSVL.